This T cell receptor (beta chain) was recorded in a study of PD-1 blockade in classical Hodgkin lymphoma. Exposure to brentuximab vedotin varied, and each patient had relapsed following autologous stem cell transplantation. Study-wide findings and caveats: Newly diagnosed patients had baseline TCR diversity that was reportedly lower than that of healthy donors.

As for this clone: Its target is not known. One end of the junction fails to match germline, which may point to a read error.

Measured with immunoSEQ multiplex PCR; TCRdb has only the in-frame clones, and not every one. The table records roughly 96,000 clones, about 88% of them present only once. The starting material was peripheral blood mononuclear cells (PBMCs), obtained before the second cycle of nivolumab. The clonotype comes from a human donor with classical Hodgkin lymphoma.

CDR3 coding DNA: TGTGCCAGCAGCTCGACATCGATTGACTATGGCCACACCTTC. Its translation is CASSSTSIDYGHTF. V gene TRBV5-6 combines with J gene TRBJ1-2, with D unresolved. The CDR3 is 14 amino acids. The V gene's germline CDR1 is SGHDT and CDR2 YYEEEE.